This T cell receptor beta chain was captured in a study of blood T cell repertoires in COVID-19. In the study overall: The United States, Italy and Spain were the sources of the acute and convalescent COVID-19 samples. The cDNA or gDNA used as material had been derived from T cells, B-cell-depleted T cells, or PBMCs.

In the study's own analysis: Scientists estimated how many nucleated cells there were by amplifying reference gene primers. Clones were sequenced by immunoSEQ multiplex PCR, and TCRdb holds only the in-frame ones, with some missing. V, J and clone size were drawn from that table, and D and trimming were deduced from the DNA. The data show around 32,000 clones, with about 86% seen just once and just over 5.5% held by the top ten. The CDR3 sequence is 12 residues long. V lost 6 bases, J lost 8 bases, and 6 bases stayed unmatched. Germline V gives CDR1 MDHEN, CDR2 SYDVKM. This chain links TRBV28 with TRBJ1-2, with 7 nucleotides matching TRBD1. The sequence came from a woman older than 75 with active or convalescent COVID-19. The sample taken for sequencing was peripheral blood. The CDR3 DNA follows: TGTGCCAGCAGGGAGGGGGCGCTGGGCTACACCTTC. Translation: CASREGALGYTF.